Below are 20 T cell receptor beta chains sequenced from a single sample in a study of T cell clonality in common variable immunodeficiency. TCRdb's copy holds only in-frame clones and misses some; the assay was immunoSEQ multiplex PCR. The specimen has roughly 40,000 clones, none found just once. Sequencing input: peripheral blood mononuclear cells. The receptors come from a person aged 18 to 70 in good health.

This clone was counted many times. With the read ending 3 residues before the CDR3 end, the germline J gene is used to fill in that end. The chain carries TRBV19 and TRBJ1-2; 9 bases fit TRBD1. V lost 7 bases and J lost 5; bases outside the gene matches: 2. Germline V gene data show CDR1 as LNHDA and CDR2 as SQIVND (reference sequence). The CDR3 is 12 amino acids. Here the CDR3 reads CASKQGAYGYTF. Incomplete CDR3 DNA: TGTGCCAGTAAACAGGGGGCTTATGGC.

This clone was seen repeatedly, ten times or more. The read falls 3 residues short of the CDR3 end, and the missing part is taken from the germline J gene. The genes are TRBV4-1 and TRBJ1-1; 8 bases map to TRBD1. In germline, CDR1 is MGHRA, CDR2 YSYEKL. CDR3 length: 14 residues. Unmatched junction bases numbered 6, after V lost 2 bases and J lost 7 bases. This chain's CDR3 is CASSQRGTGDEAFF. Partial CDR3 DNA: TGCGCCAGCAGCCAAAGGGGGACAGGCGATGAA.

This clone has at least ten counts. The read gets to within 3 residues of the CDR3 end, and the germline J gene fills in the rest. The gene calls are TRBV5-1 and TRBJ2-2, with 12 bases matching TRBD1. V shed 2 bases, J shed 4 bases, and the junction held 9 bases outside the gene matches. The germline V gene has CDR1 SGHRS and CDR2 YFSETQ. The CDR3 has 18 amino acids. The CDR3 loop is CASSLLGTGGAGTGELFF. Incomplete CDR3 DNA: TGCGCCAGCAGCTTACTCGGGACAGGGGGCGCAGGCACCGGGGAG.

This clone was found many times. The read halts 3 residues ahead of the CDR3 end, with the missing end drawn from the germline J gene. The chain recombines TRBV16 with TRBJ2-7; the D is unclear. V was shortened by 0 bases and J by 2 bases, with 8 bases between the two germline ends. The CDR3 sequence is 14 residues long. Germline V gene lookup returns CDR1 KGHSY and CDR2 FQNENV. The covered CDR3 bases are TGTGCCAGCAGCCAATCAGGTAACACCTACGAG. This codes for CASSQSGNTYE. In full, the CDR3 is CASSQSGNTYEQYF.

This clone came up a few times. The DNA ends 3 residues before the CDR3 does, and the rest of the CDR3 is filled in from the germline J gene. The chain uses TRBV2 and TRBJ1-1; 9 nucleotides match TRBD1. CDR1 is SNHLY, CDR2 FYNNEI, per germline. This CDR3 has 14 amino acids. Trimming removed 4 bases from V and 4 bases from J; junction bases left unmatched: 4. The CDR3 DNA, read in part, is TGTGCCAGCAGTGCAGGGACAGGGACCACTGAA. This sequence encodes CASSAGTGTTE. The complete CDR3 protein is CASSAGTGTTEAFF.

There are many counts of this clone. The observed sequence ends 3 residues before the CDR3 terminus, with the missing tail filled in from the germline J gene. This chain uses TRBV20-1 with TRBJ2-3; 7 bases are shared with TRBD2. Germline V CDR1 and CDR2: DFQATT, SNEGSKA (reference sequence). This CDR3 spans 15 amino acids. V lost 6 bases, J lost 3 bases, and 12 bases stayed unmatched. Partial CDR3 DNA: TGCAGTGCCCGAGCTCGCGGCGGGGGTACAGATACG. It encodes CSARARGGGTDT. The full CDR3 protein reads CSARARGGGTDTQYF.

Many counts were recorded for this clone. The observed sequence ends 3 residues before the CDR3 terminus, with the missing tail filled in from the germline J gene. This sequence joins TRBV2 and TRBJ2-7, with D perhaps matching TRBD1 (6 bases). The CDR3 totals 19 residues. Trimming pared 6 bases from V and 0 bases from J, leaving 27 bases between. Germline V gene sequence: CDR1 SNHLY, CDR2 FYNNEI. This chain's CDR3 is CASRRLGQGIPRSSYEQYF. CDR3 DNA, as far as it was read: TGTGCCAGCAGAAGGTTGGGGCAGGGGATACCCCGGAGCTCCTACGAG.

This clone was counted at least ten times. The CDR3 bases that were read are TGCAGTGCTAGAGATTTAGACAGGGTGTACGAG. Its translation is CSARDLDRVYE. The whole CDR3 sequence is CSARDLDRVYEQYF. This chain joins TRBV20-1 and TRBJ2-7, with 7 positions matching TRBD1. The read finishes 3 residues shy of the CDR3 end, and the germline J gene is used to complete it. The germline CDR1 and CDR2 sequences are DFQATT and SNEGSKA (reference sequence). The CDR3 contains 14 residues. V was clipped by 0 bases and J by 4 bases; unmatched bases: 6.

This clone was detected many times. The CDR3 end falls 3 residues outside the read, so it is completed with the germline J gene. The chain recombines TRBV19 with TRBJ1-2; D ambiguous. The germline V and J ends were trimmed by 5 bases and 7 bases, with 17 bases remaining between them. Germline lookup yields CDR1 LNHDA and CDR2 SQIVND (reference sequence). This CDR3 has 14 residues. CDR3 DNA, as far as it was read: TGTGCCAGTAGTGGTGGCGGAGCAGTTGGTGGC. Protein product: CASSGGGAVGG. In full, the CDR3 is CASSGGGAVGGYTF.

This clone was recorded many times. The read halts 3 residues ahead of the CDR3 end, with the missing end drawn from the germline J gene. The chain uses TRBV28 and TRBJ2-5, with D maybe TRBD2 (5 bases). This CDR3 region has 16 residues. V was clipped by 5 bases and J by 2 bases, with 18 bases between them. The germline CDR1 and CDR2 sequences are MDHEN and SYDVKM. Incomplete CDR3 DNA: TGTGCCAGCAGTCCCCCGGAAGCGTGGAGGCAAGAGACC. Its translation is CASSPPEAWRQET. The CDR3 as a whole reads CASSPPEAWRQETQYF. Combining the CDR3 with reference TRBV28 and TRBJ2-5 gives the whole variable domain DVKVTQSSRYLVKRTGEKVFLECVQDMDHENMFWYRQDPGLGLRLIYFSYDVKMKEKGDIPEGYSVSREKKERFSLILESASTNQTSMYLCASSPPEAWRQETQYFGPGTRLLVL.

This clone was counted ten times or more. From the germline J gene comes the end of the CDR3, since the read stops 3 residues before it. The V call is TRBV6-1, the J call TRBJ1-6; the match to TRBD1 covers 8 bases. Trimming removed 4 bases from V and 7 bases from J; junction bases left unmatched: 0. In germline, CDR1 is MNHNS, CDR2 SASEGT. The CDR3 sequence is 13 residues long. The CDR3 bases that were read are TGTGCCAGCAGTGGACAGGGGAATTCACCC. It is translated as CASSGQGNSP. The whole CDR3 sequence is CASSGQGNSPLHF.

This clone was counted many times. The read gets to within 3 residues of the CDR3 end, and the germline J gene fills in the rest. This chain links TRBV16 with TRBJ2-1; TRBD1 agrees at 9 bases. CDR1 and CDR2 from the germline V gene are KGHSY and FQNENV. After removal of 3 bases from V and 6 bases from J, the junction contained 6 bases not matched to a gene. CDR3 length equals 15 residues. CDR3 residues: CASSQATGGGNEQFF. Partial CDR3 DNA: TGTGCCAGCAGCCAGGCGACAGGGGGGGGCAATGAG.

This clone was counted many times. This chain's CDR3 is CSAHHLAAETQYF. The covered CDR3 bases are TGCAGTGCTCACCATCTAGCGGCAGAGACC. The rearrangement uses TRBV20-1 and TRBJ2-5, with 7 bases matching TRBD2. The read stops 3 residues short of the end of the CDR3; the missing end is completed from the germline J gene. The germline gives CDR1 DFQATT, CDR2 SNEGSKA (reference sequence). This CDR3 comprises 13 residues. Trimming removed 5 bases from V and 4 bases from J; junction bases left unmatched: 7.

The sequenced CDR3 bases are TGTGCCAGCTCACCAACTAGCGGGAGGGCCAATGAC. Residues: CASSPTSGRAND. Given in full, the CDR3 is CASSPTSGRANDYTF. The rearrangement links TRBV18 to TRBJ1-2; D ambiguous. The CDR3 end lies 3 residues beyond the end of the read and is filled in from the germline J gene. This CDR3 has 15 amino acids. CDR1 is KGHSH and CDR2 is LQKENI in the germline V gene.

This clone has just a few counts. Read coverage stops 3 residues before the CDR3 terminus; the germline J gene supplies the remainder. The chain has TRBV19 and TRBJ1-1; TRBD1 matches at 8 bases. CDR3 length: 14 amino acids. In germline, CDR1 is LNHDA, CDR2 SQIVND (reference sequence). Trimming removed 6 bases from V and 2 bases from J; junction bases left unmatched: 5. The CDR3 here is CASSQQGGNTEAFF. The sequenced part of the CDR3 DNA is TGTGCCAGTAGCCAACAGGGGGGAAACACTGAA.

This clone was recorded many times. Read data end 3 residues before the CDR3 end; the end is taken from the germline J gene. The chain links TRBV10-1 to TRBJ2-7, with 9 nucleotides matching TRBD2. The germline V gene encodes CDR1 WNHNN and CDR2 SYGVQD (reference sequence). The ends lost 8 bases at V and 3 bases at J; junction bases unmatched: 11. This CDR3 has 15 amino acids. The CDR3 DNA, read in part, is TGCGCCAGCTTCAGACTAGCGGATCATATCTACGAG. It codes for CASFRLADHIYE. The CDR3 as a whole reads CASFRLADHIYEQYF.

This clone was seen at least ten times. The CDR3 end is not reached by the read, which stops 3 residues before it; the germline J gene fills it in. The rearrangement links TRBV6-2 or TRBV6-3 to TRBJ2-1, with TRBD2 identical over 9 bases. This CDR3 is built from 17 residues. V was clipped by 4 bases and J by 4 bases; unmatched bases: 11. CDR1 is MNHEY, CDR2 SVGEGT, per germline. The CDR3 here is CASSWGRASGNYNEQFF. The DNA read from the CDR3 is TGTGCCAGCAGTTGGGGTCGGGCTAGCGGGAATTACAATGAG.

This clone was seen ten or more times. The read terminates 3 residues before the CDR3 end, so the remaining end is supplied by the germline J gene. J is TRBJ1-1 and V is TRBV5-1; D not certain. The germline V gene has CDR1 SGHRS and CDR2 YFSETQ. V was cut by 3 bases and J by 4 bases, with 19 bases left in between. This CDR3 spans 16 amino acids. The covered CDR3 bases are TGCGCCAGCAGCTCCCGGACTAACTTCAAGGGCACTGAA. Translated: CASSSRTNFKGTE. Given in full, the CDR3 is CASSSRTNFKGTEAFF.

This clone showed up many times. Read sequence stops 3 residues before the CDR3 end, and the germline J gene provides the missing end. This sequence joins TRBV18 and TRBJ2-1; D gene unclear. The CDR3 extends over 15 amino acids. CDR1 and CDR2 from the germline V gene are KGHSH and LQKENI. Trimming left V 1 base short and J 8 bases short, with 15 bases between. The DNA read from the CDR3 is TGTGCCAGCTCACCACGTCTTGACACCATCGATGAG. Translating it yields CASSPRLDTIDE. The whole CDR3 is CASSPRLDTIDEQFF.

This clone occurred many times. The CDR3 is cut off 3 residues early in the read; its end comes from the germline J gene. The J gene is TRBJ2-5, the V gene TRBV6-1; 9 bases line up with TRBD2. V lost 3 bases and J lost 5; bases outside the gene matches: 10. The CDR3 spans 16 residues. CDR1 MNHNS and CDR2 SASEGT come from the germline V gene. The part of the CDR3 DNA that was read is TGTGCCAGCAGTGAGTTTATAGCGGGAGATAGCGAGACC. Translation: CASSEFIAGDSET. The CDR3, in full, reads CASSEFIAGDSETQYF.